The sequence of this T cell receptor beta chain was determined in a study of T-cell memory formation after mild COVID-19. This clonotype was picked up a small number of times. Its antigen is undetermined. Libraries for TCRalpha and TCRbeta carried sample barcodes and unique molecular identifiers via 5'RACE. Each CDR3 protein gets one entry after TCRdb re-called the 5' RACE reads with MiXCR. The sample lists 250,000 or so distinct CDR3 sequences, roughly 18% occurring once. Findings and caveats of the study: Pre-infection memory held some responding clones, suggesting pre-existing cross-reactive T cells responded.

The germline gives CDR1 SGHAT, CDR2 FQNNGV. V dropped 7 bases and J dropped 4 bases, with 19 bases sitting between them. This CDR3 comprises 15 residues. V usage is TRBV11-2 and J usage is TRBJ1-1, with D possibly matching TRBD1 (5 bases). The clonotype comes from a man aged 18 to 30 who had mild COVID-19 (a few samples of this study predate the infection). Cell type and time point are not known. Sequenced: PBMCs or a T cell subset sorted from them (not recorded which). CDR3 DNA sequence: TGTGCCAGCAAGGTCAGGGCCGCGATGGGCACTGAAGCTTTCTTT. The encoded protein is CASKVRAAMGTEAFF. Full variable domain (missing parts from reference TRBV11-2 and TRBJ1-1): EAGVAQSPRYKIIEKRQSVAFWCNPISGHATLYWYQQILGQGPKLLIQFQNNGVVDDSQLPKDRFSAERLKGVDSTLKIQPAKLEDSAVYLCASKVRAAMGTEAFFGQGTRLTVV.